This entry lists 25 T cell receptor beta chains sequenced from one sample in a study of T cells in Graves' hyperthyroidism and ophthalmopathy. Amplification of TCR beta CDR3 regions was performed using RNA transcripts as template. Primed by the HTBI set, a first-round RT-PCR was run on the TCR CDR3. TCRdb reanalysed the multiplex PCR reads using MiXCR and keeps one entry per CDR3 protein. Of fewer than 650,000 distinct CDR3 sequences listed, over 11% are singletons. The sequenced sample consisted of blood. The receptor source for this set is a woman aged 25 to 39 with Graves' hyperthyroidism that later progressed to Graves' ophthalmopathy.

In its sample, this clonotype was seen many times. The rearrangement links TRBV12-3 or TRBV12-4 to TRBJ1-2; no clear D gene. Trimming took 5 bases from V and 8 from J, leaving 9 bases between them. The CDR3 contains 11 residues. The CDR3 reads CASSAAQGYTF. As DNA, the CDR3 is TGTGCCAGCAGTGCGGCGCAGGGCTACACCTTC.

This clonotype was counted between two and nine times. The rearrangement links TRBV9 to TRBJ2-5; 9 bases are shared with TRBD1. Germline-derived CDR1 and CDR2 are SGDLS and YYNGEE. V gave up 5 bases and J gave up 5 bases; unmatched junction bases: 10. The CDR3 has 15 amino acids. This CDR3 reads CASSRPQGATETQYF. DNA for the CDR3: TGTGCCAGCAGTCGACCACAGGGGGCTACGGAGACCCAGTACTTC.

To note about this clonotype: A read error is possible here, since a much larger clone lies one base away. This chain connects TRBV7-9 to TRBJ1-1, with TRBD1 matching over 8 bases. With V trimmed by 4 bases and J by 1 base, 11 bases remained unmatched. This CDR3 contains 17 residues. Looked up from germline, CDR1 is SEHNR and CDR2 is FQNEAQ (reference sequence). CDR3 coding DNA: TGTGCCAGCAGCTGGACAGGGAGAGCGCCGAAGAACACTGAAGCTTTCTTT. Residues: CASSWTGRAPKNTEAFF.

The chain combines TRBV2 with TRBJ2-1; 7 bases map to TRBD2. V shed 6 bases, J shed 10 bases, and the junction held 12 bases outside the gene matches. The CDR3 is 14 amino acids. Germline assignment: CDR1 SNHLY and CDR2 FYNNEI. This CDR3 reads CASRGLWAHEEQFF. The CDR3 DNA reads as TGTGCCAGCAGGGGACTATGGGCCCACGAGGAGCAGTTCTTC.

This clonotype appeared many times. The chain recombines TRBV7-2 with TRBJ1-2; no clear D gene. Germline CDR1 and CDR2: SGHTA and FQGNSA. CDR3 length: 14 residues. The V and J ends lost 3 bases and 4 bases respectively, with 12 bases between them. The CDR3 spells CASSLVEVGYGYTF. The CDR3 nucleotides read TGTGCCAGCAGCTTGGTAGAGGTGGGCTATGGCTACACCTTC.

Many counts were recorded for this clonotype. The chain is built from TRBV28 and TRBJ2-3, with 9 bases lining up with TRBD1. V lost 5 bases to trimming and J lost 1 base; unmatched junction nucleotides: 7. This CDR3 region has 16 residues. The germline V gene encodes CDR1 MDHEN and CDR2 SYDVKM. CDR3 sequence reads: CASSATGGAGTDTQYF. As DNA, the CDR3 is TGTGCCAGCAGTGCCACAGGGGGCGCGGGCACAGATACGCAGTATTTT.

This clonotype was counted many times. The gene calls are TRBV28 and TRBJ1-1; a possible D gene is TRBD1 (5 bases). The germline CDR1 and CDR2 sequences are MDHEN and SYDVKM. The CDR3 extends over 16 amino acids. Trimming left V 5 bases short and J 0 bases short, with 16 bases between. CDR3 in DNA: TGTGCCAGCAGTCCCTTACCGGGGGGGATGAACACTGAAGCTTTCTTT. Amino acids: CASSPLPGGMNTEAFF.

V usage is TRBV5-1 and J usage is TRBJ2-2, with a weak D call TRBD2 (6 bases). V lost 3 bases and J 6 bases, leaving 18 bases between the germline ends. Per the germline V gene, CDR1 is SGHRS and CDR2 is YFSETQ. CDR3 size: 16 residues. This CDR3 reads CASSSGGATGSGELFF. CDR3 nucleotides: TGCGCCAGCAGCTCGGGCGGGGCGACGGGCTCCGGGGAGCTGTTTTTT.

This clonotype was observed many times. The chain recombines TRBV28 with TRBJ1-2, with 12 bases lining up with TRBD1. CDR1 is MDHEN, CDR2 SYDVKM, per germline. Unmatched junction bases numbered 5, after V lost 10 bases and J lost 5 bases. The CDR3 contains 13 residues. As DNA, the CDR3 is TGTGCCACTCCGGGACAGGGGGCATATGGCTACACCTTC. Translation gives CATPGQGAYGYTF.

The table lists this clonotype with many counts. The chain has TRBV12-3 or TRBV12-4 and TRBJ1-1, with D perhaps TRBD1 (5 bases). The ends were cut back, 6 bases at V and 1 base at J, with 18 bases in the middle. This CDR3 region has 16 residues. CDR3 nucleotides: TGTGCCAGCAGCCCAAGGGGACCCGAACGGAACACTGAAGCTTTCTTT. Its protein is CASSPRGPERNTEAFF.

This clonotype was counted at least ten times. This chain links TRBV2 with TRBJ1-2, with 7 nucleotides matching TRBD1. The length of the CDR3 is 13 residues. Germline V gene sequence: CDR1 SNHLY, CDR2 FYNNEI. Trimming cost V 6 bases and J 4 bases; bases outside gene matches: 5. CDR3 nucleotide sequence: TGTGCCAGCAGAGGGGGCCCTGGCTATGGCTACACCTTC. Its translation: CASRGGPGYGYTF.

In its sample, this clonotype was seen many times. The CDR3 is CANTTSGRDTGELFF. The CDR3, as DNA: TGTGCCAACACCACTAGCGGGAGGGACACCGGGGAGCTGTTTTTT. The chain recombines TRBV12-3 or TRBV12-4 with TRBJ2-2; TRBD2 matches 13 bases. CDR3 length: 15 amino acids. J lost 3 bases, V lost 10 bases, and 5 bases had no gene match.

This clonotype has a count of ten or more. The chain joins TRBV5-6 to TRBJ2-1; D gene ambiguous. The CDR3 sequence is 14 residues long. Germline V lookup: CDR1 SGHDT, CDR2 YYEEEE. Trimming shortened V by 2 bases and J by 9 bases, and 15 bases separated the two germline ends. CDR3 protein: CASSLSPTWLEQFF. CDR3 sequence (DNA): TGTGCCAGCAGCTTATCCCCTACGTGGCTTGAGCAGTTCTTC. The full variable domain, in which reference TRBV5-6 and TRBJ2-1 provide the parts outside the CDR3, is DAGVTQSPTHLIKTRGQQVTLRCSPKSGHDTVSWYQQALGQGPQFIFQYYEEEERQRGNFPDRFSGHQFPNYSSELNVNALLLGDSALYLCASSLSPTWLEQFFGPGTRLTVL.

This clonotype was seen at least ten times. This chain links TRBV7-2 with TRBJ1-6; D is uncertain. Germline loops: CDR1 SGHTA, CDR2 FQGNSA. The CDR3 has 13 amino acids. V shed 2 bases and J shed 10 bases, with 9 bases lying between them. The CDR3 nucleotides are TGTGCCAGCAGCTTAAAAGCTGAATCACCCCTCCACTTT. It yields the protein CASSLKAESPLHF.

This clonotype showed up just a few times. The chain recombines TRBV28 with TRBJ1-4, with 9 bases fitting TRBD1. Germline loops: CDR1 MDHEN, CDR2 SYDVKM. The CDR3 sequence is 14 residues long. The V gene end was trimmed by 8 bases and the J gene end by 8 bases; junction bases not matched to a gene: 9. As DNA, the CDR3 is TGTGCCAGCGGCGGACAGGGGAAAGGAGAAAAACTGTTTTTT. This gives the protein CASGGQGKGEKLFF.

This clonotype was seen many times. This chain uses TRBV28 with TRBJ2-6, with D possibly TRBD2 on 7 matching bases. Per germline, CDR1 MDHEN and CDR2 SYDVKM. The V and J ends lost 6 bases and 9 bases respectively, with 12 bases between them. The CDR3 covers 13 residues. The DNA for the CDR3 is TGTGCCAGCAGGGGAGGGGGTTTCAACGTCCTGACTTTC. This encodes CASRGGGFNVLTF.

This clonotype has only a few counts. V gene TRBV7-9 combines with J gene TRBJ1-1; D gene unclear. The V end was cut by 1 base, the J end by 0 bases, with 6 bases between. Germline V CDR1 and CDR2: SEHNR, FQNEAQ (reference sequence). The CDR3 length is 14 residues. The CDR3 DNA sequence: TGTGCCAGCAGCTTAGAGCCGATGAACACTGAAGCTTTCTTT. It yields the protein CASSLEPMNTEAFF.

The chain recombines TRBV19 with TRBJ1-5, with 12 bases matching TRBD1. J lost 6 bases, V lost 3 bases, and 6 bases had no gene match. The CDR3 totals 16 residues. Germline V gene data show CDR1 as LNHDA and CDR2 as SQIVND (reference sequence). The CDR3 protein is CASSISGTGGFQPQHF. DNA for the CDR3: TGTGCCAGTAGTATCTCCGGGACAGGGGGCTTTCAGCCCCAGCATTTT.

This clonotype was observed at least ten times. The chain uses TRBV6-1 and TRBJ1-1; TRBD1 matches 9 bases. With V trimmed by 6 bases and J by 4 bases, 6 bases remained unmatched. Germline loops: CDR1 MNHNS, CDR2 SASEGT. This CDR3 comprises 14 residues. As DNA, the CDR3 is TGTGCCAGCAGAATACAGGGGGCGCCCACTGAAGCTTTCTTT. It translates to CASRIQGAPTEAFF.

This clonotype has a count of ten or more. V gene TRBV5-8 combines with J gene TRBJ2-5, with D perhaps TRBD2 (7 bases). This CDR3 comprises 14 residues. Germline loops: CDR1 SGHTS, CDR2 YDEGEE. V was clipped by 6 bases and J by 2 bases, with 14 bases between them. CDR3 in amino acids: CASKQQGGQETQYF. The CDR3 nucleotides are TGTGCCAGCAAACAACAGGGAGGGCAAGAGACCCAGTACTTC. Drawing the rest from reference TRBV5-8 and TRBJ2-5, the complete variable domain is EAGVTQSPTHLIKTRGQQATLRCSPISGHTSVYWYQQALGLGLQFLLWYDEGEERNRGNFPPRFSGRQFPNYSSELNVNALELEDSALYLCASKQQGGQETQYFGPGTRLLVL.

The chain employs TRBV19 and TRBJ1-4; TRBD1 aligns across 8 bases. The length of the CDR3 is 14 residues. Looked up from germline, CDR1 is LNHDA and CDR2 is SQIVND (reference sequence). V was clipped by 3 bases and J by 8 bases; unmatched bases: 5. As DNA, the CDR3 is TGTGCCAGTAGTATTTTGGGGACAGGAGAAAAACTGTTTTTT. Amino acids: CASSILGTGEKLFF.

Details on this clonotype: This may come from a read error, since a much larger clone is one base off. The V call is TRBV14, the J call TRBJ1-6, with TRBD1 matching over 8 bases. The CDR3 runs 16 residues. CDR1 is SGHDN and CDR2 is FVKESK in the germline V gene. The CDR3 loop reads CTSSQAGQGNNSPLHF. CDR3 sequence (DNA): TGTACCAGCAGCCAAGCTGGACAGGGCAATAATTCACCCCTCCACTTT. The full variable domain, in which reference TRBV14 and TRBJ1-6 provide the parts outside the CDR3, is EAGVTQFPSHSVIEKGQTVTLRCDPISGHDNLYWYRRVMGKEIKFLLHFVKESKQDESGMPNNRFLAERTGGTYSTLKVQPAELEDSGVYFCTSSQAGQGNNSPLHFGNGTRLTVT.

This clonotype has a count of ten or more. The chain links TRBV7-2 to TRBJ2-3; no definite D call. Trimming pared 5 bases from V and 5 bases from J, leaving 14 bases between. In germline, CDR1 is SGHTA, CDR2 FQGNSA. The CDR3 consists of 14 residues. The chain's CDR3 is CASSPVVFIDTQYF. The CDR3 DNA sequence: TGTGCCAGCAGCCCGGTCGTGTTTATAGATACGCAGTATTTT. Full variable domain (missing parts from reference TRBV7-2 and TRBJ2-3): GAGVSQSPSNKVTEKGKDVELRCDPISGHTALYWYRQSLGQGLEFLIYFQGNSAPDKSGLPSDRFSAERTGGSVSTLTIQRTQQEDSAVYLCASSPVVFIDTQYFGPGTRLTVL.

V and J are TRBV6-1 and TRBJ2-7, with 7 nucleotides matching TRBD2. Trimming at V came to 9 bases and at J to 0 bases, leaving 5 bases not matched to a gene. CDR1 and CDR2 (germline): MNHNS, SASEGT. The CDR3 contains 13 residues. The CDR3 loop reads CASTPGGSYEQYF. The CDR3 nucleotides are TGTGCCAGTACGCCGGGAGGCTCCTACGAGCAGTACTTC.

Many counts were recorded for this clonotype. The chain recombines TRBV2 with TRBJ1-2; D is ambiguous. The germline V and J ends were trimmed by 6 bases and 4 bases, with 9 bases remaining between them. The CDR3 has 12 amino acids. Germline values: CDR1 SNHLY, CDR2 FYNNEI. The DNA of the CDR3 is TGTGCCAGCAGCCCACAGTCCTATGGCTACACCTTC. As protein: CASSPQSYGYTF. The variable domain in full, completed from reference TRBV2 and TRBJ1-2, reads EPEVTQTPSHQVTQMGQEVILRCVPISNHLYFYWYRQILGQKVEFLVSFYNNEISEKSEIFDDQFSVERPDGSNFTLKIRSTKLEDSAMYFCASSPQSYGYTFGSGTRLTVV.